The rows below give T cell receptor beta chains drawn from one sample of a study of blood T cell repertoires in COVID-19. Sequencing used immunoSEQ multiplex PCR; TCRdb keeps in-frame clones, though not all of them. In the table there are approximately 72,000 clones, around 78% of which are singletons. Sequenced: peripheral blood. Source of these receptors: a woman older than 75 with acute or convalescent COVID-19. Both conserved end residues are part of each CDR3. Each record gives: D gene, J gene, clone size, V gene, CDR3 protein, CDR3 DNA. D genes are given only for firm matches. Only some rows state a clone size, as once, few, many or a class for expanded clones.

d_gene: NA
j_gene: TRBJ2-5
abundance: NA
v_gene: TRBV1
CDR3aa: CTSSQDTTYQETQYF
CDR3nt: TGCACCAGCAGCCAAGATACTACATACCAAGAGACCCAGTACTTC

d_gene: NA
j_gene: TRBJ2-2
abundance: NA
v_gene: TRBV14
CDR3aa: CASSPVGTLGGELFF
CDR3nt: TGTGCCAGCAGCCCCGTCGGGACTTTGGGCGGGGAGCTGTTTTTT

d_gene: TRBD1
j_gene: TRBJ2-2
abundance: NA
v_gene: TRBV11-3
CDR3aa: CASSSGQTNTGELFF
CDR3nt: TGTGCCAGCAGCTCGGGACAGACGAACACCGGGGAGCTGTTTTTT

d_gene: NA
j_gene: TRBJ1-3
abundance: NA
v_gene: TRBV30
CDR3aa: CAWSVARIGESTIYF
CDR3nt: TGTGCCTGGAGTGTAGCAAGGATAGGGGAAAGCACCATATATTTT

d_gene: NA
j_gene: TRBJ2-4
abundance: NA
v_gene: TRBV6-2/TRBV6-3
CDR3aa: CASSYILAKNIQYF
CDR3nt: TGTGCCAGCAGTTACATTCTAGCCAAAAACATTCAGTACTTC

d_gene: NA
j_gene: TRBJ2-3
abundance: NA
v_gene: TRBV5-1
CDR3aa: CASSLAGDSTDTQYF
CDR3nt: TGCGCCAGCAGCTTGGCAGGGGATAGCACAGATACGCAGTATTTT

d_gene: TRBD1
j_gene: TRBJ1-1
abundance: NA
v_gene: TRBV18
CDR3aa: CASSPYGRGLSEAFF
CDR3nt: TGTGCCAGCTCACCCTATGGAAGGGGGCTGTCTGAAGCTTTCTTT

d_gene: NA
j_gene: TRBJ2-6
abundance: NA
v_gene: TRBV9
CDR3aa: CASSVGLIQNSGANVLTF
CDR3nt: TGTGCCAGCAGCGTTGGCTTGATTCAGAACTCTGGGGCCAACGTCCTGACTTTC

d_gene: NA
j_gene: TRBJ1-1
abundance: NA
v_gene: TRBV29-1
CDR3aa: CSVTTYTEAFF
CDR3nt: TGCAGCGTTACGACATACACTGAAGCTTTCTTT

d_gene: TRBD1
j_gene: TRBJ1-6
abundance: NA
v_gene: TRBV19
CDR3aa: CASKEGARSPLHF
CDR3nt: TGTGCCAGTAAAGAGGGGGCGCGATCACCCCTCCACTTT

d_gene: NA
j_gene: TRBJ1-5
abundance: few
v_gene: TRBV5-1
CDR3aa: CASSFGPNQPQHF
CDR3nt: TGCGCCAGCAGCTTCGGTCCCAATCAGCCCCAGCATTTT

d_gene: TRBD1
j_gene: TRBJ1-2
abundance: NA
v_gene: TRBV12-3/TRBV12-4
CDR3aa: CASSPEGAYGYTF
CDR3nt: TGTGCCAGCAGTCCCGAGGGGGCCTATGGCTACACCTTC

d_gene: TRBD1
j_gene: TRBJ2-7
abundance: NA
v_gene: TRBV27
CDR3aa: CASSIGTGGPYEQYF
CDR3nt: TGTGCCAGCAGTATAGGGACAGGGGGTCCCTACGAGCAGTACTTC

d_gene: TRBD1
j_gene: TRBJ1-5
abundance: NA
v_gene: TRBV6-5
CDR3aa: CASRLTGSNQPQHF
CDR3nt: TGTGCCAGCAGACTGACAGGGAGCAATCAGCCCCAGCATTTT

d_gene: NA
j_gene: TRBJ1-3
abundance: NA
v_gene: TRBV6-5
CDR3aa: CASSQGLLSGNTIYF
CDR3nt: TGTGCCAGCTCTCAGGGTCTTTTATCCGGAAACACCATATATTTT

d_gene: NA
j_gene: TRBJ2-7
abundance: few
v_gene: TRBV12-3/TRBV12-4
CDR3aa: CASSSSARYEQYF
CDR3nt: TGTGCCAGCAGTTCTAGCGCCCGCTACGAGCAGTACTTC